Below, 32 T cell receptor beta chains from the same sample are listed, as sequenced in a study of molecular identifiers for immune sequencing clone quantification. TCRdb re-called the PCR reads with MiXCR, one entry per CDR3 protein. Of about half a million distinct CDR3 sequences listed, roughly 25% were seen once; the top ten hold 0.76%. Specimen: naive CD8+ T cells from blood, with Jurkat cell RNA spiked in. Noted subset: FACS-sorted CD8+CD4-CCR7+CD45RA+ naive T cells. The receptors stem from a human donor in good health. Some libraries in this study had Jurkat cell RNA spiked in.

There are many counts of this clonotype. This sequence joins TRBV7-2 and TRBJ2-3, with 7 bases lining up with TRBD2. V lost 5 bases to trimming and J lost 0 bases; unmatched junction nucleotides: 20. This CDR3 region has 20 residues. Germline V gene sequence: CDR1 SGHTA, CDR2 FQGNSA. The CDR3 here is CASSQRSGWGGSGSTDTQYF. In DNA, the CDR3 is TGTGCCAGCAGCCAAAGATCAGGGTGGGGCGGGAGCGGTAGCACAGATACGCAGTATTTT.

The rearrangement uses TRBV5-6 and TRBJ2-7; possible D gene TRBD1, 6 bases. CDR1 is SGHDT, CDR2 YYEEEE, per germline. The V end was cut by 4 bases, the J end by 3 bases, with 26 bases between. The CDR3 has 18 amino acids. The CDR3 nucleotides are TGTGCCAGCAGCCTTAAGTACCGGACAGATCCATTTGACTACGAGCAGTACTTC. Translating it yields CASSLKYRTDPFDYEQYF.

Of note for this clonotype: One end of the junction varies from germline; a read error may be responsible. The chain recombines TRBV15 with TRBJ2-6, with a tentative D call TRBD1 (5 bases). Looked up from germline, CDR1 is LNHNV and CDR2 is YYDKDF (reference sequence). This CDR3 spans 16 amino acids. The CDR3 coding sequence is TGTGCCACCAGCAGAGATAAGGGTACTGGGGCCAACGGCCTGACTTTC. It yields the protein CATSRDKGTGANGLTF.

This clonotype was counted many times. V and J are TRBV5-1 and TRBJ2-2; 8 bases are shared with TRBD1. The CDR3 runs 14 residues. Trimming removed 5 bases from V and 4 bases from J; junction bases left unmatched: 4. Germline loops: CDR1 SGHRS, CDR2 YFSETQ. This CDR3 is CASRWDRSTGELFF. CDR3 sequence (DNA): TGCGCCAGCAGATGGGACAGGAGCACCGGGGAGCTGTTTTTT. The full variable domain, in which reference TRBV5-1 and TRBJ2-2 provide the parts outside the CDR3, is KAGVTQTPRYLIKTRGQQVTLSCSPISGHRSVSWYQQTPGQGLQFLFEYFSETQRNKGNFPGRFSGRQFSNSRSEMNVSTLELGDSALYLCASRWDRSTGELFFGEGSRLTVL.

About this clonotype itself: A read error may explain this, as a much larger clone is one base away. This chain uses TRBV4-3 with TRBJ1-5, with D unclear. CDR3 length equals 15 residues. Germline CDR1 and CDR2: LGHNA and YSLEER. The CDR3 reads CASNQALGSNQPQHF. The CDR3 nucleotides are TGCGCCAGCAACCAAGCCTTGGGTAGCAATCAGCCCCAGCATTTT.

This clonotype appeared many times. In DNA, the CDR3 is TGCGCCAGCAGCTTGGGACTACCCGGGGAGCTGTTTTTT. Amino acids: CASSLGLPGELFF. The V gene is TRBV5-1, the J gene TRBJ2-2; possibly TRBD2 for D (5 bases). This CDR3 comprises 13 residues. V lost 0 bases to trimming and J lost 6 bases, with 6 bases between them. Germline-derived CDR1 and CDR2 are SGHRS and YFSETQ.

Ten or more counts support this clonotype. The chain combines TRBV4-3 with TRBJ2-1; D call uncertain. The CDR3 contains 15 residues. The V gene lost 1 base and the J gene lost 0 bases, with 7 bases spanning the gap. Germline V lookup: CDR1 LGHNA, CDR2 YSLEER. The DNA of the CDR3 is TGCGCCAGCAGCCAAGGGCCGAGCTCCTACAATGAGCAGTTCTTC. This codes for CASSQGPSSYNEQFF.

The V gene is TRBV7-6, the J gene TRBJ2-1; TRBD2 matches 11 bases. Unmatched junction bases numbered 6, after V lost 0 bases and J lost 2 bases. Germline-derived CDR1 and CDR2 are SGHVS and FNYEAQ. This CDR3 spans 18 amino acids. CDR3 bases: TGTGCCAGCAGCTTAGCCAACCCACTAGCGGGAGCCTACAATGAGCAGTTCTTC. Its protein is CASSLANPLAGAYNEQFF.

The sample holds many counts of this clonotype. The rearrangement links TRBV7-2 to TRBJ1-1, with a tentative D call TRBD1 (6 bases). Trimming took off 4 bases at V and 8 bases at J, with 17 bases between the two ends. Germline lookup yields CDR1 SGHTA and CDR2 FQGNSA. The CDR3 has 14 amino acids. The CDR3 nucleotides read TGTGCCAGCAGCTCCTCGAAGAGGGGGACGGAAGCTTTCTTT. Its protein is CASSSSKRGTEAFF. Full variable domain (rest looked up from reference TRBV7-2 and TRBJ1-1): GAGVSQSPSNKVTEKGKDVELRCDPISGHTALYWYRQSLGQGLEFLIYFQGNSAPDKSGLPSDRFSAERTGGSVSTLTIQRTQQEDSAVYLCASSSSKRGTEAFFGQGTRLTVV.

This clonotype was found a few times. J is TRBJ1-2 and V is TRBV29-1; weak D call: TRBD1 (5 bases). CDR1 is SQVTM, CDR2 ANQGSEA, per germline. The CDR3 spans 14 residues. Trimming stripped 3 bases from V and 5 bases from J, with 16 bases between. CDR3 protein: CSVEVAAGLYGYTF. In nucleotides, the CDR3 is TGCAGCGTTGAGGTTGCAGCAGGGCTTTATGGCTACACCTTC.

The table lists this clonotype with many counts. The genes are TRBV5-1 and TRBJ2-7, with D uncertain. The CDR3 length is 13 residues. V gave up 3 bases and J gave up 3 bases, with 10 bases separating them. Germline V gives CDR1 SGHRS, CDR2 YFSETQ. As DNA, the CDR3 is TGCGCCAGCAGCTACGCCCGGTTCTACGAGCAGTACTTC. Translating gives CASSYARFYEQYF.

J is TRBJ1-2 and V is TRBV20-1; D uncertain. The CDR3 spans 12 residues. Trimming pared 3 bases from V and 4 bases from J, leaving 9 bases between. Per the germline V gene, CDR1 is DFQATT and CDR2 is SNEGSKA (reference sequence). CDR3 in DNA: TGCAGTGCTAGGGACGACCCCTATGGCTACACCTTC. Translation: CSARDDPYGYTF.

This clonotype was picked up many times. The chain carries TRBV7-6 and TRBJ2-7; D gene ambiguous. The CDR3 consists of 15 residues. Germline CDR1 reads SGHVS; CDR2 reads FNYEAQ. Trimming shortened V by 1 base and J by 1 base, and 11 bases separated the two germline ends. The CDR3 reads CASSLGPGTSYEQYF. Written as DNA, the CDR3 is TGTGCCAGCAGCTTAGGGCCCGGCACGTCCTACGAGCAGTACTTC.

At least ten counts were recorded for this clonotype. The genes are TRBV7-9 and TRBJ2-3; D not certain. The germline CDR1 and CDR2 sequences are SEHNR and FQNEAQ (reference sequence). Trimming took off 1 base at V and 2 bases at J, with 10 bases between the two ends. The CDR3 has 15 residues. The CDR3 nucleotides are TGTGCCAGCAGCTTAGGATGGGCCAACACAGATACGCAGTATTTT. Protein sequence: CASSLGWANTDTQYF.

Concerning this clonotype itself: This CDR3 fails to terminate in the conserved phenylalanine or tryptophan, so it likely reflects a read error. CDR3 sequence reads: CASSIPGQNTGELFL. CDR3 DNA sequence: TGTGCCAGCAGCATACCCGGGCAGAACACCGGGGAGCTGTTTTTA. V is TRBV5-3 and J is TRBJ2-2; D uncertain. TRBV5-3 is an ORF, with its function uncertain. The CDR3 runs 15 residues. With 8 bases removed from V and 1 base from J, the gap between germline ends came to 15 bases.

On this clonotype itself: A read error may explain this, as a much larger clone is one base away. J is TRBJ2-7 and V is TRBV7-2; D might be TRBD1 (5 bases). Germline V CDR1 and CDR2: SGHTA, FQGNSA. CDR3 length: 13 amino acids. The CDR3 sequence: CSSSLGVTIEQYF. The CDR3 DNA reads as TGTTCCAGCAGCTTAGGGGTGACCATCGAGCAGTACTTC.

The table lists this clonotype with a few counts. This may stem from a read error, because a much larger clone lies one nucleotide away. This chain joins TRBV28 and TRBJ2-7; maybe TRBD1 (5 bases). The CDR3 runs to 13 residues. Looked up from germline, CDR1 is MDHEN and CDR2 is SYDVKM. The CDR3 DNA sequence: TGTGCCAGCAGTTCCCCCCAGGGTTACGGGCAGTACTTC. Residues: CASSSPQGYGQYF.

To note about this clonotype: This sequence may be a read error, since a much larger clone differs from it by one base. The conserved final phenylalanine or tryptophan is absent from the CDR3, which likely points to a read error. The chain is built from TRBV14 and TRBJ1-3; a possible D gene is TRBD1 (6 bases). The CDR3 loop spans 15 amino acids. Deletions cut 6 bases from V and 0 bases from J, with 12 bases between. Germline V gives CDR1 SGHDN, CDR2 FVKESK. In nucleotides, the CDR3 is TGTGCCAGCAGGAAGGACAGCATCTCTGGAAACACCATATATCTT. Its translation: CASRKDSISGNTIYL.

With respect to this clonotype: The conserved phenylalanine or tryptophan normally closing the CDR3 is absent here, so this likely arose from a read error. This CDR3 reads CASSRTSGALGELFL. CDR3 DNA: TGTGCCAGCAGCCGGACTAGCGGGGCCCTGGGGGAGCTGTTTTTG. V is TRBV7-9 and J is TRBJ2-2, with TRBD2 identical over 12 bases. Germline loops: CDR1 SEHNR, CDR2 FQNEAQ (reference sequence). Trimming cost V 5 bases and J 8 bases; bases outside gene matches: 6. The CDR3 extends over 15 amino acids.

This rearrangement joins TRBV19 to TRBJ1-1; D remains unclear. Per germline, CDR1 LNHDA and CDR2 SQIVND (reference sequence). The CDR3 extends over 14 amino acids. The germline V and J ends were trimmed by 1 base and 3 bases, with 9 bases remaining between them. The CDR3 region has the DNA TGTGCCAGTAGTATAGGGTCAGCCTACACTGAAGCTTTCTTT. Its protein is CASSIGSAYTEAFF.

This clonotype showed up many times. V usage is TRBV4-1 and J usage is TRBJ2-1; D may be TRBD2 (7 bases). Trimming cost V 6 bases and J 2 bases, with 11 bases left between them. Germline V gene sequence: CDR1 MGHRA, CDR2 YSYEKL. CDR3 length: 14 residues. Here the CDR3 DNA reads TGCGCCAGCAGTGTAGGGGGGGCCTACAATGAGCAGTTCTTC. As protein: CASSVGGAYNEQFF.

J is TRBJ1-2 and V is TRBV20-1; D is unclear. Trimming shortened V by 6 bases and J by 0 bases, and 8 bases separated the two germline ends. In germline, CDR1 is DFQATT, CDR2 SNEGSKA (reference sequence). The CDR3 is 12 residues long. CDR3 amino acids: CSALVANYGYTF. CDR3 DNA: TGCAGTGCCCTAGTAGCTAACTATGGCTACACCTTC.

This clonotype occurred many times. This chain connects TRBV28 to TRBJ2-3; 7 bases match TRBD1. J was trimmed by 7 bases and V by 3 bases; bases with no gene match: 4. The CDR3 sequence is 13 residues long. The germline CDR1 and CDR2 sequences are MDHEN and SYDVKM. CDR3 region: CASSFYRGNTQYF. The CDR3 nucleotides read TGTGCCAGCAGTTTCTACAGGGGAAATACGCAGTATTTT.

The CDR3 nucleotides read TGTGCCAGTGTTTCGGGGTTTAGCAATCAGCCCCAGCATTTT. Protein sequence: CASVSGFSNQPQHF. This chain joins TRBV19 and TRBJ1-5; D is undetermined. CDR3 length: 14 amino acids. Trimming cost V 8 bases and J 0 bases, with 11 bases left between them. The V gene's germline CDR1 is LNHDA and CDR2 SQIVND (reference sequence). Filled out from reference TRBV19 and TRBJ1-5, the complete variable domain reads DGGITQSPKYLFRKEGQNVTLSCEQNLNHDAMYWYRQDPGQGLRLIYYSQIVNDFQKGDIAEGYSVSREKKESFPLTVTSAQKNPTAFYLCASVSGFSNQPQHFGDGTRLSIL.

There are many counts of this clonotype. The chain recombines TRBV7-9 with TRBJ1-1; D gene unclear. CDR3 length: 13 amino acids. Trimming shortened V by 5 bases and J by 5 bases, and 12 bases separated the two germline ends. CDR1 is SEHNR and CDR2 is FQNEAQ in the germline V gene (reference sequence). The CDR3 region has the DNA TGTGCCAGCAGCCCTCCTCTGCTAACTGAAGCTTTCTTT. Residues: CASSPPLLTEAFF.

The chain carries TRBV30 and TRBJ2-1, with TRBD1 identical over 9 bases. The junction had 7 bases not matched to a gene; V was cut back by 2 bases and J by 8 bases. CDR1 GTSNPN and CDR2 SVGIG come from the germline V gene (reference sequence). The CDR3 covers 14 residues. The DNA of the CDR3 is TGTGCCTGGAGTCCCGGGACAGGGTTCGATGAGCAGTTCTTC. Its translation is CAWSPGTGFDEQFF.

This clonotype was seen a handful of times. The V gene is TRBV10-2, the J gene TRBJ2-5, with D tentatively TRBD2 (5 bases). This CDR3 is built from 16 residues. Germline V gene sequence: CDR1 WSHSY, CDR2 SAAADI. Trimming took off 1 base at V and 3 bases at J, with 15 bases between the two ends. The CDR3 nucleotides are TGCGCCAGCAGTGAGTTTCGCAGTGGAGGAGAAGAGACCCAGTACTTC. Translating gives CASSEFRSGGEETQYF.

This chain joins TRBV7-6 and TRBJ2-7; D is perhaps TRBD1 (6 bases). The CDR3 sequence is 16 residues long. CDR1 SGHVS and CDR2 FNYEAQ come from the germline V gene. The ends were cut back, 4 bases at V and 0 bases at J, with 16 bases in the middle. CDR3 nucleotide sequence: TGTGCCAGCAGCTCCTACAGGGAAGGGAGCTCCTACGAGCAGTACTTC. Protein sequence: CASSSYREGSSYEQYF.

Worth noting for this clonotype: One base away lies a much larger clone, so this may be a sequencing read error. The V and J genes are TRBV4-1 and TRBJ1-1; D is unresolved. The CDR3 contains 13 residues. From germline, CDR1 is MGHRA and CDR2 YSYEKL. The CDR3: CASSQGGLVEALF. Written as DNA, the CDR3 is TGCGCCAGCAGCCAAGGGGGATTAGTTGAAGCTCTCTTT.

There are many counts of this clonotype. The V and J genes are TRBV29-1 and TRBJ2-7, with TRBD2 identical over 14 bases. The CDR3 totals 14 residues. CDR1 is SQVTM and CDR2 is ANQGSEA in the germline V gene. Unmatched junction bases numbered 3, after V lost 1 base and J lost 7 bases. The CDR3 nucleotides read TGCAGCGTTGAAGGACTAGCGGGAGGGCCAGAGCAGTACTTC. Its protein is CSVEGLAGGPEQYF.

V gene TRBV6-6 combines with J gene TRBJ2-1; TRBD2 agrees at 8 bases. The length of the CDR3 is 15 residues. Trimming removed 6 bases from V and 4 bases from J; junction bases left unmatched: 8. Per germline, CDR1 MNHNY and CDR2 SVGAGI (reference sequence). The DNA for the CDR3 is TGTGCCAGCAGGGGACTAGAAGGGGTGTACAATGAGCAGTTCTTC. Residues: CASRGLEGVYNEQFF.

The V gene is TRBV6-5, the J gene TRBJ2-1, with TRBD1 identical over 7 bases. The CDR3 is 15 residues long. The junction had 11 bases not matched to a gene; V was cut back by 4 bases and J by 8 bases. Looked up from germline, CDR1 is MNHEY and CDR2 is SVGAGI. Here the CDR3 DNA reads TGTGCCAGCAGTTTCTTGGGGACAGAGGGCGATGAGCAGTTCTTC. Residues: CASSFLGTEGDEQFF.